A selection of T cell receptor beta chains follows, all from one sample in a study of T cells in Graves' hyperthyroidism and ophthalmopathy. One entry per CDR3 protein, called by TCRdb with MiXCR from the multiplex PCR reads. The table has around 390,000 distinct CDR3 sequences, around 15% seen once. The source material was blood. Source of these receptors: a woman aged 25 to 39 with Graves' ophthalmopathy. Each CDR3 is given with its conserved first and last residue. Fields, in order: D gene, J gene, V gene, clone size, CDR3 protein, CDR3 DNA. A D gene is named only where the DNA matches it firmly. The size field is filled for only some rows; it gives once, few, many or a size class.

- | TRBJ1-6 | TRBV7-9 | many | CASSQPREPLHF | TGTGCCAGCAGCCAACCTAGGGAACCCCTCCACTTT
- | TRBJ1-2 | TRBV20-1 | many | CSATPTSEGYTF | TGCAGTGCCACCCCGACCTCGGAAGGCTACACCTTC
- | TRBJ2-2 | TRBV12-3/TRBV12-4 | many | CASSLTVGELFF | TGTGCCAGCAGTTTAACAGTCGGGGAGCTGTTTTTT
TRBD1 | TRBJ1-5 | TRBV6-1 | many | CASSSRQGGLSNQPQHF | TGTGCCAGCAGTTCTCGACAGGGGGGGTTAAGCAATCAGCCCCAGCATTTT
TRBD2 | TRBJ2-5 | TRBV28 | many | CAHSLAGEETQYF | TGTGCACATTCACTAGCGGGGGAAGAGACCCAGTACTTC
- | TRBJ2-3 | TRBV28 | many | CASSHPSGAADTQYF | TGTGCCAGCAGTCACCCCTCCGGGGCTGCAGATACGCAGTATTTT
- | TRBJ2-3 | TRBV6-1 | - | CASPRTDQDTDTQYF | TGTGCCAGTCCTCGGACAGATCAGGACACAGATACGCAGTATTTT
- | TRBJ2-1 | TRBV7-2 | many | CASSSRTPPYDEQFF | TGTGCCAGCAGCTCAAGGACCCCACCCTACGATGAGCAGTTCTTC
- | TRBJ1-1 | TRBV13 | - | CASSVGRQNTGAFF | TGTGCCAGCAGCGTAGGGCGGCAGAACACTGGAGCTTTCTTT
TRBD1 | TRBJ1-5 | TRBV4-1 | - | CASSQVIGTGNSNQPQHF | TGCGCCAGCAGCCAAGTAATCGGGACAGGAAATAGCAATCAGCCCCAGCATTTT
- | TRBJ2-1 | TRBV28 | many | CASSQRGQGGDEQFF | TGTGCCAGCAGCCAGAGAGGACAAGGAGGCGATGAGCAGTTCTTC
- | TRBJ1-5 | TRBV4-1 | - | CASSRTLGDQPQHF | TGCGCCAGCAGCCGCACGTTGGGGGATCAGCCCCAGCATTTT
TRBD1 | TRBJ1-2 | TRBV10-3 | few | CAISETGGEGYGYTF | TGTGCCATCAGTGAGACAGGGGGCGAGGGCTATGGCTACACCTTC
- | TRBJ2-7 | TRBV20-1 | many | CSALREKRYEQYF | TGCAGTGCCCTCCGGGAAAAGCGGTACGAGCAGTACTTC
- | TRBJ2-1 | TRBV7-6 | many | CASSRKVSSSYNEQFF | TGTGCCAGCAGCCGAAAAGTATCCAGCTCCTACAATGAGCAGTTCTTC
- | TRBJ1-1 | TRBV7-2 | many | CASSSQLNTEAFF | TGTGCCAGCAGCTCGCAGCTGAACACTGAAGCTTTCTTT
- | TRBJ1-6 | TRBV12-3/TRBV12-4 | - | CASSPPLINNSPLHF | TGTGCCAGCAGCCCTCCATTGATCAATAATTCACCCCTCCACTTT
TRBD1 | TRBJ2-7 | TRBV27 | many | CASSLSRTGWSGQYF | TGTGCCAGCAGTTTATCCAGGACAGGGTGGAGTGGGCAGTACTTC
- | TRBJ2-6 | TRBV13 | - | CASSLGLAGANVLTF | TGTGCCAGCAGCTTAGGGCTGGCTGGGGCCAACGTCCTGACTTTC
TRBD1 | TRBJ2-1 | TRBV12-3/TRBV12-4 | many | CASSATGDFNNEQFF | TGTGCCAGCAGCGCGACAGGGGATTTCAACAATGAGCAGTTCTTC
- | TRBJ2-3 | TRBV20-1 | - | CSARNSRIPGVSDTQYF | TGCAGTGCTAGAAACTCGCGGATCCCTGGGGTTTCAGATACGCAGTATTTT
- | TRBJ1-1 | TRBV6-6 | many | CASSYSRTEGRAFF | TGTGCCAGCAGTTACTCTCGGACAGAGGGAAGGGCTTTCTTT
- | TRBJ2-3 | TRBV28 | many | CASSAPDTQYF | TGTGCCAGCAGTGCCCCCGATACGCAGTATTTT
TRBD1 | TRBJ1-4 | TRBV6-5 | - | CASSYPGTGGDEKLFF | TGTGCCAGCAGTTACCCCGGGACAGGCGGGGATGAAAAACTGTTTTTT
- | TRBJ1-6 | TRBV10-3 | many | CAISASTGSSYNSPLHF | TGTGCCATCAGTGCGTCCACAGGGAGCTCCTATAATTCACCCCTCCACTTT
- | TRBJ1-5 | TRBV30 | many | CAWSWAGQGQPQHF | TGTGCCTGGAGTTGGGCAGGACAAGGCCAGCCCCAGCATTTT
- | TRBJ2-7 | TRBV20-1 | many | CSARAAGTYEQYF | TGCAGTGCTAGGGCGGCGGGAACCTACGAGCAGTACTTC
- | TRBJ2-3 | TRBV28 | many | CASSFRGRTQYF | TGTGCCAGCAGTTTTCGGGGTAGGACGCAGTATTTT
- | TRBJ1-2 | TRBV29-1 | few | CSVTGQPDGYTF | TGCAGCGTGACAGGACAGCCCGATGGCTACACCTTC
- | TRBJ2-2 | TRBV10-2 | - | CATRDCGTGELFF | TGCGCCACCAGGGACTGCGGGACCGGGGAGCTGTTTTTT
- | TRBJ1-5 | TRBV27 | - | CASSLNSGLYSQPQHF | TGTGCCAGCAGTTTAAATTCGGGGTTGTACAGTCAGCCCCAGCATTTT
TRBD1 | TRBJ1-6 | TRBV28 | - | CASSLTGWSPLHF | TGTGCCAGCAGTTTGACAGGGTGGTCACCCCTCCACTTT
- | TRBJ1-1 | TRBV6-1 | many | CATQITRLSSTEAFF | TGTGCCACCCAAATCACTAGGTTGAGCAGCACTGAAGCTTTCTTT
- | TRBJ1-2 | TRBV7-9 | many | CASSSRGGGAYYGYTF | TGTGCCAGCAGCTCCCGGGGTGGGGGAGCTTACTATGGCTACACCTTC
- | TRBJ1-2 | TRBV7-9 | many | CASSPPKAGSYGYTF | TGTGCCAGCAGCCCACCCAAAGCAGGGAGCTATGGCTACACCTTC
TRBD2 | TRBJ2-3 | TRBV20-1 | - | CSARGLAGKADTQYF | TGCAGTGCCAGGGGACTAGCGGGAAAAGCAGATACGCAGTATTTT
- | TRBJ1-5 | TRBV3-1 | many | CASSQDLGSNQPQHF | TGTGCCAGCAGCCAAGATCTTGGTAGCAATCAGCCCCAGCATTTT
- | TRBJ1-3 | TRBV2 | many | CASSQGMAGNTIYF | TGTGCCAGCAGTCAGGGGATGGCTGGAAACACCATATATTTT
- | TRBJ2-7 | TRBV12-3/TRBV12-4 | few | CASSRQGTTYEQYF | TGTGCCAGCAGTCGTCAGGGGACTACCTACGAGCAGTACTTC
- | TRBJ1-2 | TRBV7-2 | many | CASSSPHLNYGYTF | TGTGCCAGCAGCTCACCACACTTAAACTATGGCTACACCTTC